The clone carrying this T cell receptor beta chain was picked up many times. Its target is not known. Universal primer sites and UMIs were introduced during 5'RACE template-switching synthesis of TCR cDNA. MiXCR was run by TCRdb on the 5' RACE reads, yielding one entry per CDR3 protein. Among some 390,000 distinct CDR3 sequences, about 6% were seen once, and the ten largest hold approximately 15%. This entry comes from a study of T cells after yellow fever vaccination. Study-wide results and caveats: FACS-sorted repertoires could harbor abundant contaminating bulk-population clonotypes. Only a small proportion of the clonotypes turned up in both the CD4 and the CD8 compartments, likely arising from convergent recombination.

The CDR3 length is 17 residues. The J segment lost 5 bases and the V segment lost 2 bases, leaving 11 bases of the junction unmatched. Germline-derived CDR1 and CDR2 are SGHVS and FNYEAQ. The source material was PBMCs, sampled 5 days after the yellow fever booster vaccination. The chain recombines TRBV7-6 with TRBJ2-2; the match to TRBD1 covers 7 bases. This sequence originates from a young man who received the YFV17D yellow fever vaccine. The CDR3 nucleotides read TGTGCCAGCAGCTTAACGGTGACCAGGGGGATTACCGGGGAGCTGTTTTTT. It is translated as CASSLTVTRGITGELFF.